These 31 T cell receptor beta chains came from one sample sequenced in a study of Graves' ophthalmopathy and Graves' hyperthyroidism. RNA transcripts yielded amplified TCR beta CDR3 regions. HTBI-primed first-round RT-PCR preceded second-round multiplex PCR. TCRdb analysed the multiplex PCR reads with MiXCR anew, one entry per CDR3 protein. The sample lists about 200,000 distinct CDR3 sequences; roughly 27% were seen once. The material sequenced was peripheral blood. Source of these receptors: a man between 50 and 59 years old with Graves' ophthalmopathy.

This clonotype was seen ten or more times. The genes are TRBV5-1 and TRBJ2-5; D is unclear. Trimming removed 4 bases from V and 0 bases from J, with 16 bases in between. Per germline, CDR1 SGHRS and CDR2 YFSETQ. The CDR3 totals 16 residues. The CDR3 spells CASSTGITTYQETQYF. The CDR3 DNA reads TGCGCCAGCAGCACTGGCATCACTACTTACCAAGAGACCCAGTACTTC.

V gene TRBV7-2 combines with J gene TRBJ2-5; 8 nucleotides line up with TRBD2. V dropped 8 bases and J dropped 5; count of bases not matched to a gene: 13. Germline V gene sequence: CDR1 SGHTA, CDR2 FQGNSA. CDR3 length: 15 residues. The CDR3 reads CASGSRAGGGETQYF. The CDR3 nucleotides read TGTGCCAGCGGATCACGTGCGGGGGGAGGGGAGACCCAGTACTTC.

This clonotype was seen ten or more times. This chain connects TRBV5-1 to TRBJ2-2; 13 bases map to TRBD2. Germline V gene data show CDR1 as SGHRS and CDR2 as YFSETQ. The V and J ends lost 4 bases and 0 bases, in that order; junction bases with no gene match: 9. The CDR3 loop spans 19 amino acids. CDR3 DNA: TGCGCCAGCAGCCGGGGACTAGCGGGATATCGCACGAACACCGGGGAGCTGTTTTTT. It is translated as CASSRGLAGYRTNTGELFF.

This clonotype showed up many times. V usage is TRBV6-5 and J usage is TRBJ1-2, with a weak D call TRBD1 (5 bases). V dropped 6 bases and J dropped 6 bases, with 17 bases sitting between them. The CDR3 has 14 amino acids. Germline lookup yields CDR1 MNHEY and CDR2 SVGAGI. The CDR3 nucleotides are TGTGCCAGCAGCCCCGGGACTTTTAATCATGGCTACACCTTC. Its translation: CASSPGTFNHGYTF.

At least ten counts were recorded for this clonotype. The rearrangement uses TRBV12-3 or TRBV12-4 and TRBJ1-1; no clear D gene. The CDR3 runs 12 residues. V was shortened by 5 bases and J by 6 bases, with 10 bases between the two germline ends. This CDR3 reads CASSLGISEAFF. Here the CDR3 DNA reads TGTGCCAGCAGTCTGGGGATTTCTGAAGCTTTCTTT.

Ten or more counts support this clonotype. The genes are TRBV2 and TRBJ1-1; D is possibly TRBD1 (5 bases). V lost 8 bases, J lost 4 bases, and 14 bases lay in between. Germline CDR1 reads SNHLY; CDR2 reads FYNNEI. The CDR3 totals 13 residues. The CDR3 region has the DNA TGTGCCAGCCAGGGCGGGCCGCGCACTGAAGCTTTCTTT. Translated, it gives CASQGGPRTEAFF.

This clonotype came up many times. The J gene is TRBJ2-6, the V gene TRBV18; no reliable D call. The CDR3 is 15 residues long. Germline V lookup: CDR1 KGHSH, CDR2 LQKENI. V lost 3 bases to trimming and J lost 1 base, with 7 bases between them. The CDR3 spells CASSPGFSGANVLTF. The DNA for the CDR3 is TGTGCCAGCTCACCTGGATTTTCTGGGGCCAACGTCCTGACTTTC.

The table lists this clonotype with many counts. The J gene is TRBJ1-6, the V gene TRBV2; 11 nucleotides agree with TRBD1. Unmatched junction bases numbered 6, after V lost 4 bases and J lost 7 bases. The CDR3 covers 16 residues. Germline V gives CDR1 SNHLY, CDR2 FYNNEI. The DNA for the CDR3 is TGTGCCAGCAGTGGGACGGGACAGGGGGGAAATTCACCCCTCCACTTT. This sequence encodes CASSGTGQGGNSPLHF.

The chain links TRBV29-1 to TRBJ1-2; D is unresolved. V lost 3 bases and J 8 bases, leaving 10 bases between the germline ends. The germline gives CDR1 SQVTM, CDR2 ANQGSEA. This CDR3 spans 11 amino acids. CDR3 coding DNA: TGCAGCGTTGAGGCCCGTCCCGGCTACACCTTC. This gives the protein CSVEARPGYTF.

The gene calls are TRBV30 and TRBJ2-7; 11 nucleotides align to TRBD1. The germline gives CDR1 GTSNPN, CDR2 SVGIG (reference sequence). The CDR3 totals 14 residues. J was trimmed by 5 bases and V by 2 bases; bases with no gene match: 5. The CDR3 DNA reads TGTGCCTGGAGTATGGGACAGGGGGTCCACGAGCAGTACTTC. It specifies CAWSMGQGVHEQYF.

The table lists this clonotype with many counts. The chain employs TRBV19 and TRBJ1-1, with TRBD1 identical over 9 bases. CDR3 length equals 15 residues. Trimming cost V 5 bases and J 5 bases; bases outside gene matches: 9. Germline CDR1 and CDR2: LNHDA and SQIVND (reference sequence). The CDR3: CASSPHRGRGTEAFF. In DNA, the CDR3 is TGTGCCAGTAGTCCCCACAGGGGGCGCGGGACTGAAGCTTTCTTT. The full variable domain, its missing parts supplied by reference TRBV19 and TRBJ1-1, is DGGITQSPKYLFRKEGQNVTLSCEQNLNHDAMYWYRQDPGQGLRLIYYSQIVNDFQKGDIAEGYSVSREKKESFPLTVTSAQKNPTAFYLCASSPHRGRGTEAFFGQGTRLTVV.

Many counts were recorded for this clonotype. The chain carries TRBV13 and TRBJ2-3; 13 bases align to TRBD2. CDR3 length equals 17 residues. V lost 0 bases, J lost 1 base, and 1 base stayed unmatched. CDR1 and CDR2 from the germline V gene are PRHDT and FYEKMQ (reference sequence). The CDR3 nucleotides read TGTGCCAGCAGCTTAGGGACTAGCGGGAGGCGCACAGATACGCAGTATTTT. It is translated as CASSLGTSGRRTDTQYF.

This clonotype showed up many times. The V gene is TRBV7-2, the J gene TRBJ2-7, with D possibly TRBD2 on 5 matching bases. V was pared by 1 base and J by 3 bases, with 16 bases between. Germline V gene sequence: CDR1 SGHTA, CDR2 FQGNSA. The CDR3 extends over 16 amino acids. CDR3 protein: CASSLDGHFAGYEQYF. The DNA for the CDR3 is TGTGCCAGCAGCTTAGACGGCCACTTCGCGGGCTACGAGCAGTACTTC.

In DNA, the CDR3 is TGTGCCAGCAGTTCAGTAGGACAAGAGACCCAGTACTTC. It yields the protein CASSSVGQETQYF. The V and J genes are TRBV6-2 or TRBV6-3 and TRBJ2-5; D is uncertain. CDR3 length: 13 residues. The germline V gene encodes CDR1 MNHEY and CDR2 SVGEGT. Deletions cut 4 bases from V and 2 bases from J, with 8 bases between.

This clonotype was recorded many times. The V gene is TRBV6-2 or TRBV6-3, the J gene TRBJ2-5; D gene ambiguous. CDR1 and CDR2 (germline): MNHEY, SVGEGT. Trimming stripped 0 bases from V and 5 bases from J, with 4 bases between. The CDR3 loop spans 12 amino acids. CDR3 DNA: TGTGCCAGCAGTTACTCGATGGAGACCCAGTACTTC. Translating it yields CASSYSMETQYF.

This clonotype was detected many times. V usage is TRBV29-1 and J usage is TRBJ2-7; D gene unclear. The CDR3 runs 11 residues. The V end was cut by 5 bases, the J end by 1 base, with 6 bases between. Germline V gene lookup returns CDR1 SQVTM and CDR2 ANQGSEA. CDR3 in amino acids: CSVKQSYEQYF. CDR3 nucleotides: TGCAGCGTTAAACAGTCCTACGAGCAGTACTTC.

This clonotype was detected ten times or more. The CDR3 loop is CASRLTGSPYEQYF. The CDR3 coding sequence is TGTGCCAGCAGGCTGACAGGGTCCCCCTACGAGCAGTACTTC. This chain links TRBV5-8 with TRBJ2-7; 7 positions agree with TRBD1. The germline CDR1 and CDR2 sequences are SGHTS and YDEGEE. This CDR3 comprises 14 residues. J lost 2 bases, V lost 5 bases, and 7 bases had no gene match.

This clonotype was seen ten or more times. The chain couples TRBV19 to TRBJ2-2; 8 nucleotides line up with TRBD1. CDR1 and CDR2 from the germline V gene are LNHDA and SQIVND (reference sequence). This CDR3 region has 14 residues. V lost 8 bases to trimming and J lost 4 bases; unmatched junction nucleotides: 6. The CDR3 here is CASGRTGSTGELFF. The DNA of the CDR3 is TGTGCCAGTGGACGGACAGGGTCCACCGGGGAGCTGTTTTTT. Full variable domain (rest looked up from reference TRBV19 and TRBJ2-2): DGGITQSPKYLFRKEGQNVTLSCEQNLNHDAMYWYRQDPGQGLRLIYYSQIVNDFQKGDIAEGYSVSREKKESFPLTVTSAQKNPTAFYLCASGRTGSTGELFFGEGSRLTVL.

This clonotype has at least ten counts. This rearrangement joins TRBV25-1 to TRBJ2-7; D is tentatively TRBD1 or TRBD2 (6 bases each). V lost 1 base to trimming and J lost 6 bases, with 10 bases between them. The V gene's germline CDR1 is MGHDK and CDR2 SYGVNS. The CDR3 contains 13 residues. CDR3 sequence: CASSELGGFEQYF. Here the CDR3 DNA reads TGTGCCAGCAGTGAATTAGGGGGGTTCGAGCAGTACTTC.

The chain recombines TRBV30 with TRBJ2-2; D is unresolved. Germline lookup yields CDR1 GTSNPN and CDR2 SVGIG (reference sequence). This CDR3 region has 13 residues. V was clipped by 6 bases and J by 1 base, with 9 bases between them. The CDR3, as DNA: TGTGCCTGTCCTCTTGTGAACACCGGGGAGCTGTTTTTT. This translates into CACPLVNTGELFF.

This clonotype came up many times. The chain recombines TRBV29-1 with TRBJ2-7; D gene ambiguous. The germline V and J ends were trimmed by 6 bases and 2 bases, with 14 bases remaining between them. The CDR3 totals 13 residues. Germline lookup yields CDR1 SQVTM and CDR2 ANQGSEA. The CDR3 sequence is CSVADHPAYEQYF. CDR3 bases: TGCAGCGTCGCGGACCACCCGGCCTACGAGCAGTACTTC.

This clonotype was recorded at least ten times. The chain carries TRBV24-1 and TRBJ1-2, with unresolved D. From germline, CDR1 is KGHDR and CDR2 SFDVKD. Trimming removed 3 bases at V and 1 base at J, with 8 bases between. The CDR3 runs to 14 residues. CDR3 sequence reads: CATSDLRSNYGYTF. The DNA of the CDR3 is TGTGCCACCAGTGATCTCAGGAGTAACTATGGCTACACCTTC.

This clonotype was seen ten or more times. The chain couples TRBV4-3 to TRBJ1-3; D not resolved. The CDR3 consists of 16 residues. The V end lost 0 bases, the J end lost 5 bases, and 14 bases lay between the germline ends. Germline V gene data show CDR1 as LGHNA and CDR2 as YSLEER. Here the CDR3 reads CASSQDSGRTRNTIYF. DNA for the CDR3: TGCGCCAGCAGCCAAGATTCTGGCAGAACGAGAAACACCATATATTTT.

The V and J genes are TRBV12-3 or TRBV12-4 and TRBJ1-5, with a weak D call TRBD1 (6 bases). Trimming took 3 bases from V and 3 from J, leaving 9 bases between them. CDR3 length: 14 residues. The CDR3 DNA reads as TGTGCCAGCAGTTTCTGGGGGCCCAATCAGCCCCAGCATTTT. Protein sequence: CASSFWGPNQPQHF.

This clonotype was seen repeatedly, ten times or more. The chain is built from TRBV5-1 and TRBJ2-7, with D unresolved. Germline CDR1 reads SGHRS; CDR2 reads YFSETQ. CDR3 length equals 12 residues. V was cut by 4 bases and J by 7 bases, with 12 bases left in between. In DNA form, the CDR3 reads TGCGCCAGCAGCCCCACCTTTAGGGAGCAGTACTTC. As protein: CASSPTFREQYF.

There are many counts of this clonotype. The chain carries TRBV24-1 and TRBJ2-2; D remains unclear. Deletions cut 7 bases from V and 5 bases from J, with 7 bases between. The CDR3 is 12 amino acids. Per the germline V gene, CDR1 is KGHDR and CDR2 is SFDVKD. The CDR3 spells CATSKSTGELFF. CDR3 bases: TGTGCCACCAGCAAATCTACCGGGGAGCTGTTTTTT.

This clonotype was observed at least ten times. This sequence joins TRBV6-6 and TRBJ1-5, with D possibly matching TRBD1 (5 bases). Trimming removed 2 bases from V and 5 bases from J, with 10 bases in between. The CDR3 is 14 amino acids. In germline, CDR1 is MNHNY, CDR2 SVGAGI (reference sequence). The CDR3 DNA sequence: TGTGCCAGCAGTTACAAGGGGAGGGATCAGCCCCAGCATTTT. It encodes CASSYKGRDQPQHF.

This clonotype was seen many times. The chain couples TRBV2 to TRBJ1-6; D is unclear. This CDR3 spans 15 amino acids. Germline CDR1 reads SNHLY; CDR2 reads FYNNEI. V lost 2 bases to trimming and J lost 6 bases, with 11 bases between them. The CDR3 here is CASSESPPRNSPLHF. As DNA, the CDR3 is TGTGCCAGCAGTGAATCCCCCCCACGTAATTCACCCCTCCACTTT.

The J gene is TRBJ2-7, the V gene TRBV7-8; D is ambiguous. This CDR3 is 16 amino acids long. Germline CDR1 reads SGHVS; CDR2 reads FQNEAQ. V shed 2 bases and J shed 1 base, with 15 bases lying between them. Here the CDR3 reads CASSLFTGSHSYEQYF. CDR3 DNA: TGTGCCAGCAGCTTATTTACGGGCAGCCATTCCTACGAGCAGTACTTC.

The V gene is TRBV6-1, the J gene TRBJ2-5, with D possibly TRBD1 on 6 matching bases. CDR1 and CDR2 (germline): MNHNS, SASEGT. V was shortened by 5 bases and J by 5 bases, with 18 bases between the two germline ends. The CDR3 sequence is 15 residues long. CDR3 sequence: CASSNTKGVFETQYF. For the CDR3, the DNA is TGTGCCAGCAGTAATACTAAGGGGGTCTTCGAGACCCAGTACTTC.

The V gene is TRBV28, the J gene TRBJ2-7, with D unresolved. V was trimmed by 3 bases and J by 6 bases, leaving 12 bases between them. Germline CDR1 reads MDHEN; CDR2 reads SYDVKM. The CDR3 runs 13 residues. CDR3 region: CASSFLQASEQYF. CDR3 nucleotide sequence: TGTGCCAGCAGTTTCCTCCAAGCGAGCGAGCAGTACTTC.